The clone carrying this T cell receptor (beta chain) was observed many times. The antigen remains undetermined. The data originate from a study of identical twins. Whole-study findings and limits: In monozygotic twins, models underestimated the sharing of out-of-frame TCR alpha.

TCRdb processed the 5' RACE reads anew with MiXCR; each CDR3 protein has one entry. The table lists under 900,000 distinct CDR3 sequences, 18% of them singletons, with around 14% in the top ten. This CDR3 has 15 amino acids. V was pared by 4 bases and J by 3 bases, with 3 bases of the junction left unmatched. These data were also filed under a second study, of T cells expressing NK-cell markers. That investigation notes: The eight sequenced donors comprised seven who were HCMV-seropositive and one who was seronegative.

The clonotype originates from a woman aged 18-29 years in good health. What was sequenced was PBMCs. This chain links TRBV12-3 or TRBV12-4 with TRBJ2-1; TRBD1 matches at 10 bases. The CDR3 spells CASSSRDRGYNEQFF. The CDR3 region has the DNA TGTGCCAGCAGTTCCCGGGACAGGGGCTACAATGAGCAGTTCTTC.